This T cell receptor (beta chain) was captured by sequencing in a study of OX40 agonist ivuxolimab in advanced cancers. Study-level points and caveats: Clonal expansion in partial responders at 0.1-3.0 mg/kg ranked among the lowest. Relative to CD4+ cells, CD8+ T cells on average had more expanded clones.

A note on this clone: Antigen unknown.

After removal of 5 bases from V and 2 bases from J, the junction contained 6 bases not matched to a gene. Per germline, CDR1 SEHNR and CDR2 FQNEAQ (reference sequence). The CDR3 runs to 15 residues. Assay used: immunoSEQ multiplex PCR; TCRdb lists only in-frame clones, some missing. The table has about 59,000 clones, around 87% seen once. The rearrangement links TRBV7-9 to TRBJ1-3, with 7 bases lining up with TRBD1. The sequence came from an adult with an advanced solid tumor such as melanoma, head and neck, liver or kidney cancer. This material consisted of CD4+ or CD8+ T cells sorted from blood, taken in a trial of the OX40 agonist ivuxolimab. CDR3 sequence: CASSTRDSAGNTIYF. Written as DNA, the CDR3 is TGTGCCAGCAGCACAAGGGACAGCGCTGGAAACACCATATATTTT.